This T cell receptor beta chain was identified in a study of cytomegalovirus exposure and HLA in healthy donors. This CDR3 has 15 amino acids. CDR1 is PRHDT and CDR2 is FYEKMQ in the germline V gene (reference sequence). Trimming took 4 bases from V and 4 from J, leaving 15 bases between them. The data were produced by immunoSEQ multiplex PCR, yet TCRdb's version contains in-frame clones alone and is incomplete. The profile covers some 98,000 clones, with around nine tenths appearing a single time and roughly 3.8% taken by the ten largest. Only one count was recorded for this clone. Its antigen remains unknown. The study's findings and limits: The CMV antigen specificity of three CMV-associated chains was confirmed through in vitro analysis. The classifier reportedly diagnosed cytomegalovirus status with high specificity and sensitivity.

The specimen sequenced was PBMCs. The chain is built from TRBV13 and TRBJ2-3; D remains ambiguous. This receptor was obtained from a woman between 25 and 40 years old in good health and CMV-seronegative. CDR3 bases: TGTGCCAGCAGCTCAGCAGAGGCCCCGCCAGATACGCAGTATTTT. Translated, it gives CASSSAEAPPDTQYF.